A selection of T cell receptor beta chains follows, all from one sample in a study of early T cells in non-severe SARS-CoV-2 infection. TCRdb called the 5' RACE reads again in MiXCR, with one record for every CDR3 protein. The profile covers tens of thousands of distinct CDR3 sequences, with about 5% appearing a single time and over 2.5% taken by the ten largest. The sequenced sample consisted of whole blood. The receptors were gathered from an adult who was a healthcare worker with PCR-confirmed SARS-CoV-2 infection or an uninfected control (not recorded which). The CDR3 runs from the conserved cysteine through the conserved F or W. The D gene is left open where the match is weak. Part of the rows lack a size; the others show once, few, many or a class for expanded clones.

many,TRBV30,TRBJ1-2,-,CACSRDNYGYTF,TGTGCCTGTTCCCGGGACAACTATGGCTACACCTTC
many,TRBV30,TRBJ1-5,-,CAWSLGSGSNQPQHF,TGTGCCTGGAGTTTAGGCTCGGGGAGCAATCAGCCCCAGCATTTT
many,TRBV27,TRBJ1-5,-,CASSTTGSFQPQHF,TGTGCCAGCTCCACTACAGGATCTTTTCAGCCCCAGCATTTT
-,TRBV29-1,TRBJ2-7,-,CSVEDEATDTYEQYF,TGCAGCGTTGAAGATGAGGCGACTGATACCTACGAGCAGTACTTC
many,TRBV6-1,TRBJ2-4,-,CASSDVRGFDKNIQYF,TGTGCCAGCAGTGATGTCCGAGGGTTTGACAAAAACATTCAGTACTTC
many,TRBV6-5,TRBJ2-1,TRBD2,CASSSGTSGSYYEQFF,TGTGCCAGCAGTTCCGGGACTAGCGGGAGTTATTATGAGCAGTTCTTC
few,TRBV10-3,TRBJ2-5,-,CATTESSGFQETQYF,TGTGCCACCACGGAAAGCTCGGGGTTCCAAGAGACCCAGTACTTC
many,TRBV7-8,TRBJ2-1,TRBD2,CASSLQLAVNEQFF,TGTGCCAGCAGCTTACAGCTAGCGGTTAATGAGCAGTTCTTC
many,TRBV12-5,TRBJ2-2,-,CASGLGQGNTGELFF,TGTGCTAGTGGTTTAGGGCAGGGGAACACCGGGGAGCTGTTTTTT
many,TRBV18,TRBJ2-2,TRBD1,CASSPGQVNTGELFF,TGTGCCAGCTCACCCGGACAGGTTAACACCGGGGAGCTGTTTTTT
many,TRBV14,TRBJ2-3,-,CASSQVGPRASTDTQYF,TGTGCCAGCAGCCAAGTGGGGCCGAGGGCTTCCACAGATACGCAGTATTTT
many,TRBV7-6,TRBJ2-5,TRBD1,CASSLVGTGTGEGETQYF,TGTGCCAGCAGCTTAGTAGGTACCGGGACAGGAGAGGGAGAGACCCAGTACTTC
many,TRBV7-3,TRBJ2-1,TRBD2,CASSLAGGVNEQFF,TGTGCCAGCAGCTTAGCGGGAGGGGTCAATGAGCAGTTCTTC
many,TRBV20-1,TRBJ2-3,TRBD2,CSARRDLAGSTDTQYF,TGCAGTGCTAGACGGGACCTAGCGGGGAGCACAGATACGCAGTATTTT
many,TRBV12-3/TRBV12-4,TRBJ2-1,-,CASRPLGYNEQFF,TGTGCCAGCAGGCCTCTAGGGTACAATGAGCAGTTCTTC
many,TRBV21-1,TRBJ1-2,-,CASSKDGKVPYGYTF,TGTGCCAGCAGCAAAGATGGAAAGGTCCCCTATGGCTACACCTTC
medium-sized,TRBV12-3/TRBV12-4,TRBJ1-5,-,CASSLKVGSNQPQHF,TGTGCCAGCAGTTTAAAAGTCGGTAGCAATCAGCCCCAGCATTTT
-,TRBV9,TRBJ2-7,TRBD1,CASSVGGTDYEQYF,TGTGCCAGCAGCGTAGGAGGGACAGACTACGAGCAGTACTTC
few,TRBV20-1,TRBJ1-4,-,CSARDRRGGEKLFF,TGCAGTGCTAGAGATAGAAGGGGAGGGGAAAAACTGTTTTTT
many,TRBV5-1,TRBJ1-6,TRBD1,CASSSGQSNSPLHF,TGCGCCAGCAGTTCGGGACAGTCTAATTCACCCCTCCACTTT
few,TRBV7-3,TRBJ1-6,TRBD1,CASSPRQGYNSPLHF,TGTGCCAGCAGCCCGCGACAGGGGTATAATTCACCCCTCCACTTT
many,TRBV18,TRBJ1-1,-,CASSPKQVNTEAFF,TGTGCCAGCTCACCTAAACAGGTTAACACTGAAGCTTTCTTT
many,TRBV13,TRBJ2-3,TRBD2,CASSYLRSGSSDF,TGTGCCAGCAGCTACCTTAGAAGCGGGAGTTCGGATTTT
many,TRBV11-3,TRBJ1-1,-,CASWSGGEAFF,TGTGCCAGCTGGAGCGGGGGTGAAGCTTTCTTT
few,TRBV12-3/TRBV12-4,TRBJ1-1,TRBD1,CASSGQGTFPEAFF,TGTGCCAGCAGTGGACAGGGAACTTTCCCTGAAGCTTTCTTT
few,TRBV21-1,TRBJ1-3,-,CASSKGLRWGHTIYF,TGTGCCAGCAGCAAAGGGCTCCGGTGGGGCCACACCATATATTTT
many,TRBV6-5,TRBJ1-6,-,CASSYTGFLESPLHF,TGTGCCAGCAGTTACACAGGGTTTCTGGAATCACCCCTCCACTTT
many,TRBV28,TRBJ2-3,TRBD2,CASIPGLAGGKIDTQYF,TGTGCCAGCATACCGGGACTAGCGGGGGGGAAAATAGATACGCAGTATTTT
many,TRBV20-1,TRBJ1-2,TRBD1,CSARDATGRSANYGYTF,TGCAGTGCTAGAGATGCGACAGGGCGGTCAGCTAACTATGGCTACACCTTC
many,TRBV3-1,TRBJ2-7,-,CASRGRTTYEQYF,TGTGCCAGCAGGGGCCGGACAACCTACGAGCAGTACTTC
many,TRBV9,TRBJ1-6,TRBD1,CASSSHRGPDSPLHF,TGTGCCAGCAGCTCTCACAGGGGGCCGGATTCACCCCTCCACTTT
-,TRBV9,TRBJ2-3,-,CASSVNPKGDTQYF,TGTGCCAGCAGCGTAAACCCGAAGGGAGATACGCAGTATTTT
many,TRBV5-1,TRBJ2-1,TRBD2,CASSPGLAGGFYNEQFF,TGCGCCAGCAGCCCTGGACTAGCGGGGGGGTTTTACAATGAGCAGTTCTTC
many,TRBV30,TRBJ1-1,-,CARTRVGTEAFF,TGTGCCCGGACTCGGGTAGGTACTGAAGCTTTCTTT
many,TRBV7-9,TRBJ2-3,TRBD2,CASSLSGSDTDTQYF,TGTGCCAGCAGCTTAAGCGGGAGCGACACAGATACGCAGTATTTT
medium-sized,TRBV27,TRBJ1-1,-,CASSLYPRTDTEAFF,TGTGCCAGCAGTTTATATCCCCGGACAGACACTGAAGCTTTCTTT
few,TRBV19,TRBJ2-7,-,CASSIAGSRRYEQYF,TGTGCCAGTAGTATAGCGGGATCCCGCCGCTACGAGCAGTACTTC
many,TRBV11-2,TRBJ2-7,TRBD1,CASSSPAGGSYEQYF,TGTGCCAGCAGCTCCCCGGCAGGGGGCTCCTACGAGCAGTACTTC
few,TRBV14,TRBJ2-7,-,CASSQRDWPYEQYF,TGTGCCAGCAGCCAACGAGACTGGCCCTACGAGCAGTACTTC
many,TRBV5-1,TRBJ1-3,TRBD1,CASSRGTGNLSGNTIYF,TGCGCCAGCAGCCGAGGGACAGGGAACCTCTCTGGAAACACCATATATTTT
many,TRBV6-5,TRBJ2-1,TRBD2,CASIPSGGVRHEQFF,TGTGCCAGCATCCCTAGCGGGGGGGTGAGGCATGAGCAGTTCTTC
-,TRBV7-9,TRBJ2-1,-,CASRGTGSNEQFF,TGTGCCAGCAGGGGAACAGGGTCCAATGAGCAGTTCTTC
few,TRBV27,TRBJ2-7,TRBD2,CASSFGSGEGEQYF,TGTGCCAGCAGTTTTGGCTCGGGGGAGGGGGAGCAGTACTTC
few,TRBV4-1,TRBJ2-3,TRBD2,CASSQEGLAGADTQYF,TGCGCCAGCAGCCAAGAGGGACTAGCGGGAGCAGATACGCAGTATTTT
many,TRBV2,TRBJ1-5,-,CASTEQTASGQPQHF,TGTGCCAGCACCGAGCAGACAGCTTCAGGTCAGCCCCAGCATTTT
many,TRBV18,TRBJ1-4,-,CASSHMTEPLRKKLFF,TGTGCCAGCTCACATATGACCGAACCCCTGAGGAAAAAACTGTTTTTT
many,TRBV6-2/TRBV6-3,TRBJ2-7,TRBD1,CASSWTGGIVREQYF,TGTGCCAGCAGTTGGACAGGGGGCATAGTTCGTGAGCAGTACTTC
many,TRBV5-1,TRBJ2-1,-,CASSLARGNEQFF,TGCGCCAGCAGCTTGGCCAGAGGCAATGAGCAGTTCTTC
many,TRBV3-1,TRBJ1-5,-,CASSQGTGNQPQHF,TGTGCCAGCAGCCAGGGGACGGGCAATCAGCCCCAGCATTTT
-,TRBV6-5,TRBJ2-7,-,CASRRRQAYEQYF,TGTGCCAGCAGAAGACGGCAGGCCTACGAGCAGTACTTC
many,TRBV15,TRBJ2-7,-,CATSVGSYEQYF,TGTGCCACCAGTGTCGGGTCCTACGAGCAGTACTTC
many,TRBV6-2/TRBV6-3,TRBJ1-4,-,CASSYLDSNEKLFF,TGTGCCAGCAGTTATTTGGACTCGAATGAAAAACTGTTTTTT
-,TRBV20-1,TRBJ1-1,TRBD1,CSFGDRGRSWDTEAFF,TGCAGTTTTGGGGACAGGGGGCGGTCGTGGGACACTGAAGCTTTCTTT
many,TRBV7-2,TRBJ2-7,-,CASSLGLGDYEQYF,TGTGCCAGCAGCTTAGGCCTAGGAGACTACGAGCAGTACTTC
-,TRBV7-3,TRBJ2-1,-,CASSLEVGTYSKQFF,TGTGCCAGCAGCTTAGAAGTTGGGACCTATTCGAAACAGTTCTTC